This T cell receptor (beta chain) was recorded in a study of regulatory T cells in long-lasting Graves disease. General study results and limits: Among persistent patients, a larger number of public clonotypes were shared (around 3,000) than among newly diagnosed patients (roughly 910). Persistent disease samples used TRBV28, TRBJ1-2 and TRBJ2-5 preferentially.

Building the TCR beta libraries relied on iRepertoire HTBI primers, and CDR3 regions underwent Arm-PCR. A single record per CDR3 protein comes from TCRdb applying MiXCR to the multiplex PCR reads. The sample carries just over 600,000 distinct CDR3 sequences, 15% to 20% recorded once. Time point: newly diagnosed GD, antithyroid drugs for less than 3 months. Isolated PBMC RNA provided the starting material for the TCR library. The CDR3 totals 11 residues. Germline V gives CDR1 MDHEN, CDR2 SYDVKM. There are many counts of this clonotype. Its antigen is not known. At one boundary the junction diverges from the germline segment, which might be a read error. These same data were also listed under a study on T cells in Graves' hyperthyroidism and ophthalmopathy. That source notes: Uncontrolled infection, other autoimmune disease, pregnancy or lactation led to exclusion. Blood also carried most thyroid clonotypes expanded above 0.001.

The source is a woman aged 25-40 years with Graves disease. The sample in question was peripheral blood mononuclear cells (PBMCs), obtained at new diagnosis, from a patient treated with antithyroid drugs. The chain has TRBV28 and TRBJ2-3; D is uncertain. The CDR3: CASSSGLGKHF. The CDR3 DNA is TGTGCCAGCAGCTCCGGATTGGGGAAGCATTTT.